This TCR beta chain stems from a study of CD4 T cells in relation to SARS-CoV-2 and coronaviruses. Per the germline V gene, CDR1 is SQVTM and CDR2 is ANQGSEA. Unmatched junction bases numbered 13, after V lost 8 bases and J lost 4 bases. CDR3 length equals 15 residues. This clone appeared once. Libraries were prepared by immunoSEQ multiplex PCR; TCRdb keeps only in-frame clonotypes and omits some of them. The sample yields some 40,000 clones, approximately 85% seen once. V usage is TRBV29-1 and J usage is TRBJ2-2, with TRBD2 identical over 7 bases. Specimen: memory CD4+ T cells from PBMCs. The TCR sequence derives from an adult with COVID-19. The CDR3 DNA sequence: TGCAGCCCCGAGGGGCGGGAGCGGAGCACCGGGGAGCTGTTTTTT. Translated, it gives CSPEGRERSTGELFF.